These T cell receptor beta chains were read from a single sample in a study of blood T cells in healthy people across ages. One entry per CDR3 protein, called by TCRdb with MiXCR from the 5' RACE reads. The profile covers nearly 1 million distinct CDR3 sequences, with roughly 51% appearing a single time and about 21% taken by the ten largest. Specimen: blood. Receptors were obtained from a woman aged 55-69 years in good health. Each CDR3 is given with its conserved first and last residue. Each record gives: D gene, J gene, V gene, clone size, CDR3 length, CDR3 protein, CDR3 DNA. The D gene is left open where the match is weak. Size is omitted from some rows. Given values are once, few, many or a class for expanded clones.

d_gene: NA; j_gene: TRBJ2-4; v_gene: TRBV6-2/TRBV6-3; abundance: NA; len: 16; CDR3aa: CASSYNPDRTKNIQYF; CDR3nt: TGTGCCAGCAGTTACAACCCGGATAGGACCAAAAACATTCAGTACTTC
d_gene: TRBD1; j_gene: TRBJ2-7; v_gene: TRBV12-3/TRBV12-4; abundance: NA; len: 12; CDR3aa: CASQGALYEQYF; CDR3nt: TGTGCCAGTCAGGGGGCCCTCTACGAGCAGTACTTC
d_gene: TRBD1; j_gene: TRBJ1-2; v_gene: TRBV12-3/TRBV12-4; abundance: NA; len: 14; CDR3aa: CASSTGTGYRGYTF; CDR3nt: TGTGCCAGCAGCACCGGGACAGGGTATCGCGGCTACACCTTC
d_gene: NA; j_gene: TRBJ1-2; v_gene: TRBV6-1; abundance: NA; len: 10; CDR3aa: CASTGYSYTF; CDR3nt: TGTGCCAGCACTGGCTACTCCTACACCTTC
d_gene: NA; j_gene: TRBJ2-7; v_gene: TRBV6-6; abundance: NA; len: 13; CDR3aa: CASSRLDKYEQYF; CDR3nt: TGTGCCAGCAGCAGACTAGATAAATACGAGCAGTACTTC
d_gene: NA; j_gene: TRBJ1-4; v_gene: TRBV27; abundance: NA; len: 14; CDR3aa: CASSGPATNEKLFF; CDR3nt: TGTGCCAGCAGCGGACCCGCAACTAATGAAAAACTGTTTTTT
d_gene: NA; j_gene: TRBJ2-5; v_gene: TRBV10-3; abundance: few; len: 12; CDR3aa: CAISEVTETQYF; CDR3nt: TGTGCCATCAGTGAGGTGACGGAGACCCAGTACTTC
d_gene: TRBD2; j_gene: TRBJ2-3; v_gene: TRBV7-2; abundance: few; len: 17; CDR3aa: CASSSPGEAGGADTQYF; CDR3nt: TGTGCCAGCAGCTCCCCTGGAGAGGCGGGAGGGGCAGATACGCAGTATTTT
d_gene: TRBD1; j_gene: TRBJ1-6; v_gene: TRBV27; abundance: NA; len: 16; CDR3aa: CASSSIRQGANSPLHF; CDR3nt: TGTGCCAGCAGTTCTATCCGACAGGGGGCTAATTCACCCCTCCACTTT
d_gene: NA; j_gene: TRBJ2-7; v_gene: TRBV4-1; abundance: few; len: 14; CDR3aa: CASSQVVPQGEQYF; CDR3nt: TGCGCCAGCAGCCAAGTGGTTCCCCAGGGGGAGCAGTACTTC
d_gene: NA; j_gene: TRBJ2-3; v_gene: TRBV20-1; abundance: NA; len: 11; CDR3aa: CGASLSDTQYF; CDR3nt: TGCGGTGCTAGTCTTTCAGATACGCAGTATTTT
d_gene: NA; j_gene: TRBJ2-3; v_gene: TRBV29-1; abundance: NA; len: 12; CDR3aa: CSEGVGTRTQYF; CDR3nt: TGCAGCGAGGGGGTTGGCACACGTACGCAGTATTTT
d_gene: NA; j_gene: TRBJ2-1; v_gene: TRBV20-1; abundance: NA; len: 15; CDR3aa: CSAVQRDTPYNEQFF; CDR3nt: TGCAGTGCTGTCCAGAGGGACACCCCCTACAATGAGCAGTTCTTC
d_gene: TRBD2; j_gene: TRBJ2-1; v_gene: TRBV29-1; abundance: NA; len: 12; CDR3aa: CSVREVGNEQFF; CDR3nt: TGCAGCGTTCGGGAGGTCGGCAATGAGCAGTTCTTC
d_gene: TRBD1; j_gene: TRBJ1-2; v_gene: TRBV18; abundance: NA; len: 14; CDR3aa: CASSPRETGHGYTF; CDR3nt: TGTGCCAGCTCACCACGGGAGACAGGGCATGGCTACACCTTC
d_gene: TRBD2; j_gene: TRBJ2-5; v_gene: TRBV4-2; abundance: NA; len: 17; CDR3aa: CASSPATSGMIQETQYF; CDR3nt: TGTGCCAGCAGCCCAGCTACTAGCGGCATGATCCAAGAGACCCAGTACTTC
d_gene: NA; j_gene: TRBJ2-5; v_gene: TRBV7-8; abundance: NA; len: 11; CDR3aa: CASSLGYGQYF; CDR3nt: TGTGCCAGCAGCTTGGGCTACGGGCAGTACTTC
d_gene: NA; j_gene: TRBJ2-7; v_gene: TRBV2; abundance: NA; len: 10; CDR3aa: CASQLYEQYF; CDR3nt: TGTGCCAGTCAATTATACGAGCAGTACTTC
d_gene: NA; j_gene: TRBJ2-1; v_gene: TRBV28; abundance: few; len: 14; CDR3aa: CASTELALGDEQFF; CDR3nt: TGTGCCAGCACTGAATTAGCGCTTGGGGATGAGCAGTTCTTC
d_gene: NA; j_gene: TRBJ1-2; v_gene: TRBV13; abundance: NA; len: 13; CDR3aa: CASSSRGYYGYTF; CDR3nt: TGTGCCAGCAGCTCGCGGGGATACTATGGCTACACCTTC
d_gene: NA; j_gene: TRBJ1-2; v_gene: TRBV20-1; abundance: NA; len: 14; CDR3aa: CSASNNGQGYGYTF; CDR3nt: TGCAGTGCTAGTAATAACGGTCAGGGTTATGGCTACACCTTC
d_gene: TRBD1; j_gene: TRBJ2-1; v_gene: TRBV29-1; abundance: NA; len: 14; CDR3aa: CSVARTGVSNEQFF; CDR3nt: TGCAGCGTTGCCCGGACAGGGGTGTCCAATGAGCAGTTCTTC
d_gene: TRBD1; j_gene: TRBJ2-7; v_gene: TRBV6-1; abundance: NA; len: 14; CDR3aa: CASRRTGEGYEQYF; CDR3nt: TGTGCCAGCAGGCGAACAGGGGAAGGATACGAGCAGTACTTC
d_gene: TRBD2; j_gene: TRBJ2-7; v_gene: TRBV29-1; abundance: NA; len: 16; CDR3aa: CSVEEPTSASSYEQYF; CDR3nt: TGCAGCGTTGAAGAGCCTACTAGCGCAAGCTCCTACGAGCAGTACTTC
d_gene: NA; j_gene: TRBJ2-5; v_gene: TRBV21-1; abundance: NA; len: 14; CDR3aa: CASGKLGGQETQYF; CDR3nt: TGTGCCAGCGGCAAACTCGGGGGGCAAGAGACCCAGTACTTC
d_gene: NA; j_gene: TRBJ1-2; v_gene: TRBV4-1; abundance: NA; len: 11; CDR3aa: CASSHMGDYTF; CDR3nt: TGCGCCAGCAGCCACATGGGTGACTACACCTTC
d_gene: NA; j_gene: TRBJ2-3; v_gene: TRBV27; abundance: few; len: 15; CDR3aa: CASSLRRGYTDTQYF; CDR3nt: TGTGCCAGCAGTTTAAGGAGAGGCTACACAGATACGCAGTATTTT